This paragraph reports one T cell receptor (beta chain). This clonotype was detected only a few times. Its antigen is not yet known. The record has no base qualities; no much larger clone is one base away. The label giving this sample's treatment or condition can be read as: live attenuated yellow fever vaccine strain. Two biological replicates of bulk PBMCs were collected at each blood-draw timepoint. A standard Ficoll-Paque protocol was used to isolate PBMCs from peripheral blood. TriZol was used to extract RNA from bulk PBMCs, from CD4 and CD8 fractions, and from dextramer-positive and dextramer-negative fractions. TCR cDNA was made using 5'RACE template switching, a step that added a universal primer site and unique molecular identifiers. Priming of cDNA synthesis was performed from both the TCR alpha and TCR beta constant segments. Library amplification involved two PCR steps, and the second step added sample barcodes and sequencing adapters. Sequencing of libraries was performed on Illumina HiSeq 2500 (2x100 bp) or NovaSeq (2x150 bp). In the source study's methods: Demultiplexing of reads and collapsing into UMI consensus sequences were performed with MIGEC, and V(D)J alignment was carried out with MiXCR. Vaccine-responding clonotypes were identified with edgeR using replicate PBMC samples, with FDR below 0.01 and a log2 fold change above 5 up to day 15 being required. Bulk clonotypes were assigned CD4 or CD8 identity according to which sequenced CD4 or CD8 repertoire held them at higher abundance. TCRdb itself trimmed the public reads at Q25 with fastp, ran MiXCR and retained productive beta chains. Merged by CDR3 protein, the rows form single entries marked with the most common genes and DNA. TCRdb's processing, not the authors', yielded these V and J calls. The sample records more than 450,000 distinct CDR3 sequences, just over 20% of which are singletons. Roughly 16% of the sample is taken by the ten largest.

These data are taken from a study of T cells after yellow fever vaccination (dated 2019 in TCRdb). Looking at the study overall: Libraries from fractions with low cell numbers were prepared with the SMART-Seq v4 Ultra Low Input RNA kit. Two healthy male donors, one aged 18 to 30 and one aged 30 to 39 years, made up the cohort. To track T-cell clones before and after primary and booster YFV17D yellow fever vaccination, bulk TCR alpha and beta repertoires were sequenced longitudinally. Bulk PBMC replicates and cell subsets were isolated from blood drawn at multiple timepoints before and after both primary and secondary immunization.

Beyond this particular receptor, the publication reports: The study included only a couple of donors, which limits how far the findings can be generalized. A small share of clonotypes occurred in both CD4 and CD8 compartments, likely arising from convergent recombination. Most clones expanded after primary vaccination (approximately 97% of CD4 and around 88% of CD8) were re-detected after the booster, suggesting that broad memory maintenance occurred. Compared with the primary T-cell response, the secondary T-cell response was faster but weaker, reaching its peak on day 5 rather than on day 15. Computational filtering was required because FACS-sorted repertoires could contain abundant contaminating clonotypes from the bulk population.

Sample: PBMCs, taken roughly 20 days after the first yellow fever vaccination. This clonotype was obtained from a man aged 18 to 30 who received the YFV17D yellow fever vaccine.

The DNA sequence is TGTGCCAGCAATCAACAGGGTCACAATGAGCAGTTCTTC. Its product reads: CASNQQGHNEQFF. This chain joins TRBV12-3 or TRBV12-4 to TRBJ2-1, with TRBD1 as a weak D call on 6 bases. From the cysteine through the phenylalanine, the CDR3 covers 13 amino acids. Only CDR3 DNA is held: 39 bases, read in frame from base 1. Cut back by 7 bases and 5 bases, the V and J ends lie 12 bases apart.